The source of this T cell receptor (beta chain) is a study of cytomegalovirus exposure and HLA in healthy donors. Study observations and caveats: Associated with cytomegalovirus, according to the listing, were 150 to 200 TCR beta chains.

13 Jbeta primers and 60 Vbeta primers were used for the PCR. Libraries were prepared by immunoSEQ multiplex PCR; TCRdb keeps only in-frame clonotypes and omits some of them. The sample records over 85,000 clones, roughly two thirds being singletons. Turning to this clone: What it recognizes is unknown.

Germline loops: CDR1 MGHRA, CDR2 YSYEKL. The CDR3 totals 17 residues. V was clipped by 2 bases and J by 3 bases; unmatched bases: 5. Regarding donors, all were healthy bone marrow donors. The sample taken for sequencing was PBMCs. The clonotype was recovered from a man aged 35 to 55 in good health and CMV-seronegative. The gene calls are TRBV4-1 and TRBJ1-4; 11 bases are a match to TRBD1. The CDR3 spells CASSQMGTGGANEKLFF. The CDR3 region has the DNA TGCGCCAGCAGCCAAATGGGGACAGGGGGAGCTAATGAAAAACTGTTTTTT.